The rows below give T cell receptor beta chains drawn from one sample of a study of T cell responses to AZD1222 COVID-19 vaccine. Libraries were prepared by immunoSEQ multiplex PCR; TCRdb keeps only in-frame clonotypes and omits some of them. The top ten hold under 7% of the sample, which has over 70,000 clones, roughly 90% seen once. This sample comprised peripheral blood, obtained on day 0 of AZD1222 vaccination. The receptors originated from an adult in good health. CDR3s include the opening cysteine and the closing phenylalanine or tryptophan. A D gene is named only where the DNA matches it firmly. Not all rows give a size; the values are once, few, many and, for expanded clones, a class.

V gene,J gene,clone size,D gene,CDR3 length,CDR3 DNA,CDR3 protein
TRBV9,TRBJ2-2,NA,TRBD2,17,TGTGCCAGCAGCGTAGATCGCATAGCGGGAGAAGGCGGGGAGCTGTTTTTT,CASSVDRIAGEGGELFF
TRBV13,TRBJ2-7,NA,NA,14,TGTGCCAGCAGCTTAGTTGGTAGTTCCTACGAGCAGTACTTC,CASSLVGSSYEQYF
TRBV24-1,TRBJ2-1,NA,NA,14,TGTGCCACCAGCAAGGACTACACTAACAATGAGCAGTTCTTC,CATSKDYTNNEQFF
TRBV2,TRBJ2-1,NA,NA,14,TGTGCCAGCAGTGAGAGGGAGCAAGTCCATGAGCAGTTCTTC,CASSEREQVHEQFF
TRBV19,TRBJ1-2,NA,NA,16,TGTGCCAGTATGCCAGGGACCACCTGGACCATCTATGGCTACACCTTC,CASMPGTTWTIYGYTF
TRBV9,TRBJ2-5,NA,TRBD2,17,TGTGCCAGCAGCGTAGGACTAGCGGGAGGGCCTCGGGAGACCCAGTACTTC,CASSVGLAGGPRETQYF
TRBV15,TRBJ2-1,NA,NA,18,TGTGCCACCAGCAGATTGAGGAGCCTGGGGAGGACGTACAATGAGCAGTTCTTC,CATSRLRSLGRTYNEQFF
TRBV2,TRBJ1-1,NA,NA,22,TGTGCCAGCACCTCTTTTTCCCTATCCTTAGGACAGAGGGATCCCATGAACACTGAAGCTTTCTTT,CASTSFSLSLGQRDPMNTEAFF
TRBV7-9,TRBJ1-4,NA,NA,12,TGTGCCAGCAGCTTAGATCGGGAAAAACTGTTTTTT,CASSLDREKLFF
TRBV5-4,TRBJ1-1,few,TRBD1,13,TGTGCCAGCAGCACGGACAGGGAGTCTGAAGCTTTCTTT,CASSTDRESEAFF
TRBV9,TRBJ1-3,NA,NA,17,TGTGCCAGCAGCGTAACGCACGCCGGGGGATCTGGAAACACCATATATTTT,CASSVTHAGGSGNTIYF
TRBV11-2,TRBJ1-3,NA,NA,19,TGTGCCAGCAGCCCGCAGATACCGGACCCGGCCGCTTCTGGAAACACCATATATTTT,CASSPQIPDPAASGNTIYF
TRBV5-1,TRBJ2-2,NA,NA,13,TGCGCCAGGAGAGGGGCGAACACCGGGGAGCTGTTTTTT,CARRGANTGELFF
TRBV18,TRBJ1-2,NA,NA,12,TGTGCCAGCTCACTGGACAGCCCCGGCTACACCTTC,CASSLDSPGYTF
TRBV28,TRBJ1-1,NA,NA,15,TGTGCCAGCAGTTTACAGGACGGAACGAGGCCGGAAGCTTTCTTT,CASSLQDGTRPEAFF
TRBV7-8,TRBJ1-1,once,NA,13,TGTGCCAGCAGCCGACAGCTGAACACTGAAGCTTTCTTT,CASSRQLNTEAFF
TRBV24-1,TRBJ2-5,NA,NA,15,TGTGCCACCAGTGGAGAGGGTAGTATCGGCGAGACCCAGTACTTC,CATSGEGSIGETQYF
TRBV19,TRBJ2-3,NA,NA,14,TGTGCCAGTAGTATAGCAGGGCGCACAGATACGCAGTATTTT,CASSIAGRTDTQYF
TRBV29-1,TRBJ2-1,once,TRBD2,13,TGCAGCGCGAGCGGGAGTAGCTACAATGAGCAGTTCTTC,CSASGSSYNEQFF
TRBV19,TRBJ2-2,NA,TRBD2,15,TGTGCCAGTAGTAAACTAGCGGAGAACACCGGGGAGCTGTTTTTT,CASSKLAENTGELFF
TRBV15,TRBJ2-7,NA,NA,14,TGTGCCACCAGCAGAGATACAGGCGCCTACGAGCAGTACTTC,CATSRDTGAYEQYF
TRBV15,TRBJ2-1,NA,NA,12,TGTGCCACCAGCAGTTCTAGAAACCAGCAGTTCTTC,CATSSSRNQQFF
TRBV9,TRBJ2-3,NA,TRBD2,15,TGTGCCAGCAGCGTAGGGGCGGGGGGCACAGATACGCAGTATTTT,CASSVGAGGTDTQYF
TRBV6-4,TRBJ1-5,once,NA,14,TGTGCCAGCAGCCAACAGCCTTCCAATCAGCCCCAGCATTTT,CASSQQPSNQPQHF
TRBV11-2,TRBJ1-1,NA,TRBD1,14,TGTGCCAGCAGCCCAGGGGGTTGGAACACTGAAGCTTTCTTT,CASSPGGWNTEAFF
TRBV28,TRBJ1-3,NA,NA,15,TGTGCCAGCAGCCCTGCCAGGGGACCTGGAAACACCATATATTTT,CASSPARGPGNTIYF
TRBV19,TRBJ2-2,NA,NA,14,TGTGCCTCCAGAGGGGGAGTGTACACCGGGGAGCTGTTTTTT,CASRGGVYTGELFF
TRBV20-1,TRBJ2-1,NA,NA,11,TGCAGTGCAACCCTAGCGAATGAGCAGTTCTTC,CSATLANEQFF
TRBV19,TRBJ2-7,once,NA,14,TGTGCCAGTAGCGATGGGTCCCAGACCTACGAGCAGTACTTC,CASSDGSQTYEQYF
TRBV7-2,TRBJ1-5,once,NA,15,TGTGCCAGCAGCTTAGCGGTCAGGGGAGTTCAGCCCCAGCATTTT,CASSLAVRGVQPQHF
TRBV6-2/TRBV6-3,TRBJ2-7,NA,TRBD1,14,TGTGCCAGCAGCCGGGGACAGGGGCTCAGGGAGCAGTACTTC,CASSRGQGLREQYF
TRBV27,TRBJ2-2,NA,TRBD1,16,TGTGCCAGCACCCTCCGGGACAGGGGGACCACCGGGGAGCTGTTTTTT,CASTLRDRGTTGELFF
TRBV5-1,TRBJ2-7,NA,NA,13,TGCGCCAGCAGCCCAGGGGATACCTACGAGCAGTACTTC,CASSPGDTYEQYF
TRBV29-1,TRBJ1-2,NA,NA,13,TGCAGCGTTGACCTGGGCATTAACTATGGCTACACCTTC,CSVDLGINYGYTF
TRBV7-3,TRBJ2-7,NA,TRBD1,14,TGTGCCAGCAGCTCGGGACAGGGCTCCGACGAGCAGTACTTC,CASSSGQGSDEQYF
TRBV19,TRBJ1-1,NA,NA,13,TGTGCCACCCAGGGACGGCTGAACACTGAAGCTTTCTTT,CATQGRLNTEAFF
TRBV10-3,TRBJ2-3,few,TRBD1,12,TGTGCCATCAGTGGGACAGGGTTTGCGCAGTATTTT,CAISGTGFAQYF
TRBV7-9,TRBJ2-1,NA,TRBD2,18,TGTGCCAGCAGCTCCCCGAGCGGGACTAGACCTATCTACAATGAGCAGTTCTTC,CASSSPSGTRPIYNEQFF
TRBV5-1,TRBJ1-3,NA,TRBD1,14,TGCGCCAGCAGCATCACAGGGGTTGGAAACACCATATATTTT,CASSITGVGNTIYF
TRBV12-3/TRBV12-4,TRBJ1-6,NA,NA,12,TGTGCCAGCAGTTTACAGTCTTCACCCCTCCACTTT,CASSLQSSPLHF
TRBV7-9,TRBJ1-1,NA,NA,15,TGTGCCAGCAGCCGCATGGGGGGTGGATACACTGAAGCTTTCTTT,CASSRMGGGYTEAFF
TRBV18,TRBJ1-1,NA,NA,13,TGTGCCAGCTCACTGGGAACGAACACTGAAGCTTTCTTT,CASSLGTNTEAFF
TRBV3-1/TRBV3-2,TRBJ2-3,NA,NA,12,TGTGCCAGCAGCCAAGCTATAGATACGCAGTATTTT,CASSQAIDTQYF
TRBV6-5,TRBJ1-5,NA,TRBD1,13,TGTGCCAGCGTGACAGGGATAAATCAGCCCCAGCATTTT,CASVTGINQPQHF
TRBV5-3,TRBJ1-2,NA,NA,15,TGTGCCAGAAGCCTTTCGGGAACTCCTGGATATGGCTACACCTTC,CARSLSGTPGYGYTF
TRBV30,TRBJ1-3,NA,NA,13,TGTGCCTTCCAGGTGATCTCTGGAAACACCATATATTTT,CAFQVISGNTIYF
TRBV18,TRBJ1-1,NA,NA,13,TGTGCCAGCTCACCCCCCGCTGTTACTGAAGCTTTCTTT,CASSPPAVTEAFF
TRBV28,TRBJ1-5,NA,NA,14,TGTGCCAGCAGTTTTGAGGGAGTAAATCAGCCCCAGCATTTT,CASSFEGVNQPQHF
TRBV24-1,TRBJ2-1,NA,TRBD2,16,TGTGCCACCAGTGACCCTACTAGCGGGAGGAGGGATGAGCAGTTCTTC,CATSDPTSGRRDEQFF
TRBV20-1,TRBJ2-7,once,TRBD2,13,TGCAGTGCTAGTGGCGGGAGTTCTTACGAGCAGTACTTC,CSASGGSSYEQYF
TRBV6-5,TRBJ2-1,once,TRBD2,15,TGTGCCAGCAGGGACGGGACTAGCAGCTCCCATGAGCAGTTCTTC,CASRDGTSSSHEQFF
TRBV7-6,TRBJ2-1,once,TRBD2,16,TGTGCCAGCAGCTTCCTAGCGGAGAGCTCCTACAATGAGCAGTTCTTC,CASSFLAESSYNEQFF
TRBV28,TRBJ2-7,NA,NA,12,TGTGCCAGCAATACAGGGTTCCACGAGCAGTACTTC,CASNTGFHEQYF
TRBV19,TRBJ2-3,NA,NA,16,TGTGCCAGTAGTATCATGTGGCGGAAAAGCACAGATACGCAGTATTTT,CASSIMWRKSTDTQYF